The 27 T cell receptor beta chains given below trace back to one sample, sequenced in a study of shared clonotypes between healthy human individuals. The assay was immunoSEQ multiplex PCR, and TCRdb's table has in-frame clones only and misses some. The sample carries 2,100,000 or so clones, under 97% recorded once. The source material was naive CD4+ T cells sorted from blood. The subset denotes: CD45RA+ positively selected. These receptors were taken from a man aged 18-30 years in good health.

The chain carries TRBV7-2 and TRBJ2-3; D gene unclear. The CDR3 is 12 residues long. V was pared by 2 bases and J by 11 bases, with 11 bases between. Germline V gene lookup returns CDR1 SGHTA and CDR2 FQGNSA. CDR3 DNA: TGTGCCAGCAGCTTACCCCCCGGCGAGCAGTATTTT. This sequence encodes CASSLPPGEQYF.

V is TRBV10-1 and J is TRBJ1-3; the D gene is possibly TRBD1 (6 bases). V was pared by 10 bases and J by 0 bases, with 10 bases between. Per the germline V gene, CDR1 is WNHNN and CDR2 is SYGVQD (reference sequence). The CDR3 is 13 residues long. CDR3 DNA: TGCGCCACTCAGGGGAACTCTGGAAACACCATATATTTT. Translating it yields CATQGNSGNTIYF.

The V call is TRBV9, the J call TRBJ1-6; no firm D call. V was pared by 4 bases and J by 8 bases, with 10 bases between. The CDR3 extends over 13 amino acids. CDR1 SGDLS and CDR2 YYNGEE come from the germline V gene. In DNA, the CDR3 is TGTGCCAGCAGCTATCGTGGATATTCACCCCTCCACTTT. Its translation: CASSYRGYSPLHF.

This chain links TRBV6-6 with TRBJ1-6; D is unresolved. The germline V and J ends were trimmed by 2 bases and 4 bases, with 12 bases remaining between them. The CDR3 has 16 amino acids. Germline assignment: CDR1 MNHNY and CDR2 SVGAGI (reference sequence). The CDR3: CASSYGRSTYNSPLHF. For the CDR3, the DNA is TGTGCCAGCAGTTACGGGCGGAGTACTTATAATTCACCCCTCCACTTT.

The V gene is TRBV7-2, the J gene TRBJ2-1, with 7 bases matching TRBD1. The CDR3 sequence is 15 residues long. The J segment lost 4 bases and the V segment lost 5 bases, leaving 8 bases of the junction unmatched. The germline CDR1 and CDR2 sequences are SGHTA and FQGNSA. CDR3 coding DNA: TGTGCCAGCAGCATTGGGACAGCCCCTTACAATGAGCAGTTCTTC. It specifies CASSIGTAPYNEQFF.

V is TRBV7-2 and J is TRBJ2-7; TRBD2 agrees at 8 bases. The CDR3 covers 15 residues. CDR1 and CDR2 from the germline V gene are SGHTA and FQGNSA. V lost 5 bases, J lost 4 bases, and 10 bases stayed unmatched. The CDR3 DNA is TGTGCCAGCAGCGCCTCTAGCGGGCTATTGTACGAGCAGTACTTC. It is translated as CASSASSGLLYEQYF.

The chain links TRBV7-9 to TRBJ1-1, with 10 bases fitting TRBD1. The V and J ends lost 6 bases and 3 bases, in that order; junction bases with no gene match: 4. The CDR3 consists of 14 residues. The germline gives CDR1 SEHNR, CDR2 FQNEAQ (reference sequence). CDR3 bases: TGTGCCAGCAGGACCGGGACAGGGGACACTGAAGCTTTCTTT. Its translation: CASRTGTGDTEAFF.

This rearrangement joins TRBV15 to TRBJ1-1; a possible D gene is TRBD1 (6 bases). Germline V gene sequence: CDR1 LNHNV, CDR2 YYDKDF (reference sequence). The ends were cut back, 1 base at V and 3 bases at J, with 12 bases in the middle. CDR3 length: 15 amino acids. In DNA form, the CDR3 reads TGTGCCACCAGCAGAGGGGCAGGGGAGGACACTGAAGCTTTCTTT. Residues: CATSRGAGEDTEAFF.

V gene TRBV28 combines with J gene TRBJ1-6, with D unresolved. V shed 5 bases and J shed 6 bases, with 14 bases lying between them. The V gene's germline CDR1 is MDHEN and CDR2 SYDVKM. This CDR3 contains 15 residues. This CDR3 is CASSPPIARNSPLHF. The DNA of the CDR3 is TGTGCCAGCAGTCCCCCTATAGCCCGTAATTCACCCCTCCACTTT.

The chain employs TRBV27 and TRBJ2-7, with D possibly being TRBD1 (6 bases). Trimming cost V 5 bases and J 4 bases, with 9 bases left between them. In germline, CDR1 is MNHEY, CDR2 SMNVEV (reference sequence). The CDR3 contains 12 residues. The CDR3 region is CASSGTRYEQYF. The CDR3 nucleotides read TGTGCCAGCAGTGGGACACGTTACGAGCAGTACTTC.

The chain recombines TRBV7-2 with TRBJ2-7, with TRBD1 matching 7 bases. Germline loops: CDR1 SGHTA, CDR2 FQGNSA. The V and J ends lost 4 bases and 2 bases, in that order; junction bases with no gene match: 17. The CDR3 is made up of 18 amino acids. Written as DNA, the CDR3 is TGTGCCAGCAGCTCATCCCCGGGCACTAGTGACAGGGCCTACGAGCAGTACTTC. It specifies CASSSSPGTSDRAYEQYF.

The chain joins TRBV6-5 to TRBJ2-7; D unclear. Trimming cost V 6 bases and J 2 bases, with 17 bases left between them. The CDR3 covers 15 residues. Germline assignment: CDR1 MNHEY and CDR2 SVGAGI. The DNA for the CDR3 is TGTGCCAGCAGGTCCCTAGGTGGTTCCGCCTACGAGCAGTACTTC. This codes for CASRSLGGSAYEQYF.

The V call is TRBV9, the J call TRBJ1-3; no clear D. Germline V gene sequence: CDR1 SGDLS, CDR2 YYNGEE. V lost 4 bases and J 0 bases, leaving 11 bases between the germline ends. The CDR3 is 15 amino acids. As DNA, the CDR3 is TGTGCCAGCAGCCAAAATAAACTCTCTGGAAACACCATATATTTT. It is translated as CASSQNKLSGNTIYF.

The chain employs TRBV6-5 and TRBJ2-2; 8 bases are shared with TRBD2. The CDR3 consists of 15 residues. J was trimmed by 0 bases and V by 6 bases; bases with no gene match: 3. Germline V gives CDR1 MNHEY, CDR2 SVGAGI. As DNA, the CDR3 is TGTGCCAGCAGCTGGACTAGCCCGAACACCGGGGAGCTGTTTTTT. Its protein product is CASSWTSPNTGELFF.

The chain joins TRBV6-4 to TRBJ2-2; tentatively, D is TRBD1 or TRBD2 (7 bases each). CDR1 and CDR2 (germline): MRHNA, SNTAGT. V was clipped by 6 bases and J by 1 base, with 12 bases between them. The CDR3 consists of 15 residues. The CDR3 nucleotides read TGTGCCAGCAGGCAGGGGGGGAAGAACACCGGGGAGCTGTTTTTT. It yields the protein CASRQGGKNTGELFF.

J is TRBJ2-3 and V is TRBV5-1; D unresolved. Per the germline V gene, CDR1 is SGHRS and CDR2 is YFSETQ. Trimming removed 4 bases from V and 0 bases from J, with 15 bases in between. CDR3 length equals 16 residues. The CDR3 sequence: CASSRALGGSTDTQYF. The CDR3 coding sequence is TGCGCCAGCAGCCGAGCCCTGGGTGGTAGCACAGATACGCAGTATTTT. The full variable domain, rest sourced from reference TRBV5-1 and TRBJ2-3, is KAGVTQTPRYLIKTRGQQVTLSCSPISGHRSVSWYQQTPGQGLQFLFEYFSETQRNKGNFPGRFSGRQFSNSRSEMNVSTLELGDSALYLCASSRALGGSTDTQYFGPGTRLTVL.

The V and J genes are TRBV6-5 and TRBJ1-2; D ambiguous. Germline CDR1 MNHEY, CDR2 SVGAGI. The ends were cut back, 1 base at V and 9 bases at J, with 12 bases in the middle. This CDR3 is built from 13 residues. The CDR3 loop is CASSYLAAGSYTF. CDR3 DNA sequence: TGTGCCAGCAGTTACTTGGCAGCGGGTAGCTACACCTTC.

The J gene is TRBJ1-2, the V gene TRBV7-2, with no clear D. The CDR3 is made up of 11 amino acids. Per germline, CDR1 SGHTA and CDR2 FQGNSA. Deletions cut 3 bases from V and 6 bases from J, with 5 bases between. The DNA of the CDR3 is TGTGCCAGCAGCTTCCTGGATGGCTACACCTTC. This encodes CASSFLDGYTF.

This rearrangement joins TRBV5-6 to TRBJ1-2; TRBD1 matches 7 bases. Germline V CDR1 and CDR2: SGHDT, YYEEEE. J gave up 8 bases and V 4 bases, and 8 bases lay outside the gene matches. CDR3 length: 13 residues. Written as DNA, the CDR3 is TGTGCCAGCAGCCGGGGACAGAACGGGGGCTACACCTTC. The encoded protein is CASSRGQNGGYTF.

The V gene is TRBV29-1, the J gene TRBJ1-2; no definite D call. Germline CDR1 SQVTM, CDR2 ANQGSEA. V was shortened by 0 bases and J by 7 bases, with 9 bases between the two germline ends. This CDR3 is 12 amino acids long. Here the CDR3 DNA reads TGCAGCGTTGAAGATCTCCCGGGTGGCTACACCTTC. Translation gives CSVEDLPGGYTF.

The J gene is TRBJ1-4, the V gene TRBV28, with D hard to call. Per the germline V gene, CDR1 is MDHEN and CDR2 is SYDVKM. The CDR3 runs 12 residues. V was clipped by 8 bases and J by 8 bases, with 12 bases between them. CDR3 residues: CASGSIREKLFF. Written as DNA, the CDR3 is TGTGCCAGCGGATCGATTCGGGAAAAACTGTTTTTT.

This clone was seen just once. V is TRBV6-5 and J is TRBJ1-6, with a weak D call TRBD1 (6 bases). This CDR3 is 15 amino acids long. The germline V and J ends were trimmed by 6 bases and 9 bases, with 18 bases remaining between them. Germline lookup yields CDR1 MNHEY and CDR2 SVGAGI. The CDR3 sequence: CASSRAGGSTSPLHF. The CDR3 DNA reads TGTGCCAGCAGCCGTGCGGGGGGCAGTACTTCACCCCTCCACTTT.

This clone has just one count. The same CDR3 also results from other DNA sequences found in this sample. V is TRBV11-2 and J is TRBJ1-1; D uncertain. Germline lookup yields CDR1 SGHAT and CDR2 FQNNGV. CDR3 length: 13 residues. Trimming pared 0 bases from V and 0 bases from J, leaving 2 bases between. For the CDR3, the DNA is TGTGCCAGCAGCTTAGATATGAACACTGAAGCTTTCTTT. It encodes CASSLDMNTEAFF.

For this clone: One end of the junction fails to match germline, which may point to a read error. Distinct nucleotide sequences in the sample also encode this CDR3. The gene calls are TRBV30 and TRBJ1-6, with D possibly matching TRBD1 (5 bases). Germline V gives CDR1 GTSNPN, CDR2 SVGIG (reference sequence). The CDR3 spans 12 residues. The CDR3 DNA sequence: TGCGCCTGGGGGGTGAATAATTCACCCCTCCACTTT. It specifies CAWGVNNSPLHF.

The chain couples TRBV19 to TRBJ1-5, with D perhaps TRBD1 (5 bases). CDR3 length: 12 residues. V lost 5 bases and J lost 15, with 17 bases in between. The germline CDR1 and CDR2 sequences are LNHDA and SQIVND (reference sequence). The CDR3, as DNA: TGTGCCAGTAGTGTTCAGGGCGTAGGGCCGCATTTT. Translated, it gives CASSVQGVGPHF. Full variable domain (missing parts from reference TRBV19 and TRBJ1-5): DGGITQSPKYLFRKEGQNVTLSCEQNLNHDAMYWYRQDPGQGLRLIYYSQIVNDFQKGDIAEGYSVSREKKESFPLTVTSAQKNPTAFYLCASSVQGVGPHFGDGTRLSIL.

The rearrangement uses TRBV5-4 and TRBJ1-6; D gene unclear. This CDR3 contains 14 residues. CDR1 is SGHNT and CDR2 is YYREEE in the germline V gene (reference sequence). V was cut by 8 bases and J by 6 bases, with 15 bases left in between. The CDR3 bases are TGTGCCAGTCATAACCCTGAACCTAATTCACCCCTCCACTTT. Translating it yields CASHNPEPNSPLHF.

This chain uses TRBV2 with TRBJ2-7; tentative D call: TRBD1 (7 bases). Trimming pared 6 bases from V and 6 bases from J, leaving 15 bases between. The CDR3 is 13 residues long. Germline values: CDR1 SNHLY, CDR2 FYNNEI. CDR3 nucleotides: TGTGCCAGCAGGGCCCTGCAGGGGGGCGAGCAGTACTTC. The encoded protein is CASRALQGGEQYF.